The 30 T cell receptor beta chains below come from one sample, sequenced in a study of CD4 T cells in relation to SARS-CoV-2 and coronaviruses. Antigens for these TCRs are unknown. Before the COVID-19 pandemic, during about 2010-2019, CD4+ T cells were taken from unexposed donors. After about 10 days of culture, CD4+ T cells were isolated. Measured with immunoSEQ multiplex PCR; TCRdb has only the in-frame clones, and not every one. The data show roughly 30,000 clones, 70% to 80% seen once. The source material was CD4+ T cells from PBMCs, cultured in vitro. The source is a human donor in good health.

The CDR3 DNA reads TGTGCCAGCAGCAAAGCTACGGGCCCAAGCTCCTACGAGCAGTACTTC. As protein: CASSKATGPSSYEQYF. The chain joins TRBV21-1 to TRBJ2-7. TRBV21-1 is flagged as a pseudogene. This CDR3 region has 16 residues.

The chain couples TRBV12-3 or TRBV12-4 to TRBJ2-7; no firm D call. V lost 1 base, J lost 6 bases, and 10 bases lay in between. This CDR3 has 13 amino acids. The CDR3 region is CASSLGRGVEQYF. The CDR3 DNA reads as TGTGCCAGCAGTTTAGGGCGTGGGGTCGAGCAGTACTTC.

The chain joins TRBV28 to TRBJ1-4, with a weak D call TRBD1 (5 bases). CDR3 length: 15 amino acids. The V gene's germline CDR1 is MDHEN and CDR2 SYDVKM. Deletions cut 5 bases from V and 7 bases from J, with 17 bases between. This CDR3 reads CASSLSQGRSEKLFF. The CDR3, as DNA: TGTGCCAGCAGTCTTAGTCAGGGTAGAAGTGAAAAACTGTTTTTT.

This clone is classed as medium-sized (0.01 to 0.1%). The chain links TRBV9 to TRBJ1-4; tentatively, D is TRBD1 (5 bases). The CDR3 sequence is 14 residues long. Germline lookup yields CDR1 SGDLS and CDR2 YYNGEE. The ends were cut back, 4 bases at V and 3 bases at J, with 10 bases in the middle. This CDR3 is CASSLRGANEKLFF. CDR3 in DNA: TGTGCCAGCAGCTTAAGAGGGGCTAATGAAAAACTGTTTTTT. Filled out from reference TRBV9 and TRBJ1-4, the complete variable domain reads DSGVTQTPKHLITATGQRVTLRCSPRSGDLSVYWYQQSLDQGLQFLIQYYNGEERAKGNILERFSAQQFPDLHSELNLSSLELGDSALYFCASSLRGANEKLFFGSGTQLSVL.

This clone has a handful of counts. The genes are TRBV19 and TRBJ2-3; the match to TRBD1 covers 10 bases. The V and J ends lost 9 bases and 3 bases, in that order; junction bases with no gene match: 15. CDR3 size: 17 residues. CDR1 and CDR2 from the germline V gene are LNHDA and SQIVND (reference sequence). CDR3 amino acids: CASRLGPTGGMTDTQYF. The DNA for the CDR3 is TGTGCCAGCCGCCTCGGCCCGACAGGGGGCATGACAGATACGCAGTATTTT.

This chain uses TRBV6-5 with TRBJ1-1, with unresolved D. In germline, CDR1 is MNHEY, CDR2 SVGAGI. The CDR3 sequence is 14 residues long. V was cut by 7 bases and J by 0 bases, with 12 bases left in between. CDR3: CASTRTIMNTEAFF. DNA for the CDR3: TGTGCCAGCACCAGGACTATTATGAACACTGAAGCTTTCTTT.

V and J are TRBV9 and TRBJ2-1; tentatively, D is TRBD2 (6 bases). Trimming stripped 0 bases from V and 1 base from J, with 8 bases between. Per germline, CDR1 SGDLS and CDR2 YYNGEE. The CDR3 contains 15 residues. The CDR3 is CASSVGRVSYNEQFF. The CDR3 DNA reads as TGTGCCAGCAGCGTAGGGAGGGTTTCCTACAATGAGCAGTTCTTC.

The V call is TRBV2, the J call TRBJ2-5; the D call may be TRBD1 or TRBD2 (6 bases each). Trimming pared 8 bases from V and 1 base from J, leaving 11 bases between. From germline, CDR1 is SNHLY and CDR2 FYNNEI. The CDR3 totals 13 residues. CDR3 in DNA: TGTGCCAGCCTGGGGGGCACCCAAGAGACCCAGTACTTC. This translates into CASLGGTQETQYF.

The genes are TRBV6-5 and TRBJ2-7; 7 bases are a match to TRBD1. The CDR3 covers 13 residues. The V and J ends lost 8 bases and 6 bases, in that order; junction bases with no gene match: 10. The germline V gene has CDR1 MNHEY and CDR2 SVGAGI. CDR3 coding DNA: TGTGCCAGCTCCTTGAGGGGGCTCAGCGAGCAGTACTTC. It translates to CASSLRGLSEQYF.

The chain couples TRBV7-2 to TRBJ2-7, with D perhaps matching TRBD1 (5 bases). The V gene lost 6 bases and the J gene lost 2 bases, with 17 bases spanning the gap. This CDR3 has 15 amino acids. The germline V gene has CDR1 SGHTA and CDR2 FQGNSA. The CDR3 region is CASSLSLDSTYEQYF. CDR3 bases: TGTGCCAGCAGTCTAAGTTTAGACAGTACCTACGAGCAGTACTTC.

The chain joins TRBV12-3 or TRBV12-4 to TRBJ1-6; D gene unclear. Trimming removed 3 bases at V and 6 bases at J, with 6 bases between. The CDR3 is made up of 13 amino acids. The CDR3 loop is CASSFKGNSPLHF. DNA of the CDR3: TGTGCCAGCAGTTTCAAGGGTAATTCACCCCTCCACTTT.

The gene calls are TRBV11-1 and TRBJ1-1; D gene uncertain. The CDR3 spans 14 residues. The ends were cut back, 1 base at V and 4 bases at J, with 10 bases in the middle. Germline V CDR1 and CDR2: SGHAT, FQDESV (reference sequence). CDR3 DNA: TGTGCCAGCAGCTTAGGGGTCGTGGGCACTGAAGCTTTCTTT. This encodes CASSLGVVGTEAFF.

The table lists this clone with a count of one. The CDR3 here is CASEGAHGQPQHF. The DNA for the CDR3 is TGTGCCAGCGAGGGGGCCCATGGGCAGCCCCAGCATTTT. This chain connects TRBV6-5 to TRBJ1-5; 7 bases line up with TRBD1. This CDR3 is 13 amino acids long. The V and J ends lost 8 bases and 7 bases, in that order; junction bases with no gene match: 8. Germline-derived CDR1 and CDR2 are MNHEY and SVGAGI.

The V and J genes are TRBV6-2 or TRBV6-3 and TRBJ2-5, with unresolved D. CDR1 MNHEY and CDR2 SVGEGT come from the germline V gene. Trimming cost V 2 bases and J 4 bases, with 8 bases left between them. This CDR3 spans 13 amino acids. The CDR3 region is CASSYGERETQYF. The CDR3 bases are TGTGCCAGCAGTTACGGGGAACGAGAGACCCAGTACTTC.

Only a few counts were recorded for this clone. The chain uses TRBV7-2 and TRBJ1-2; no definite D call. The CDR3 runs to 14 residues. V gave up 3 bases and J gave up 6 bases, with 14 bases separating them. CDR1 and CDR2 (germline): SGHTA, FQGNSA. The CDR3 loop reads CASSLDPSPNGYTF. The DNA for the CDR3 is TGTGCCAGCAGCTTGGACCCTTCTCCCAATGGCTACACCTTC.

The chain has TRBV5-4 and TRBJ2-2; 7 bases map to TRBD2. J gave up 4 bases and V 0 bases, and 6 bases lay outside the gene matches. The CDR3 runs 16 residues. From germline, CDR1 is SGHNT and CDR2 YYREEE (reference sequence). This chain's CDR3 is CASSLEGGPGTGELFF. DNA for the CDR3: TGTGCCAGCAGCTTGGAGGGAGGGCCGGGCACCGGGGAGCTGTTTTTT.

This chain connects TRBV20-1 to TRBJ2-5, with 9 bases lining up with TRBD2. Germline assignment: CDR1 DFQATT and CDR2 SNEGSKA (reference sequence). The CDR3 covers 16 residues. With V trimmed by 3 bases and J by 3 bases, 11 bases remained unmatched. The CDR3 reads CSASGVLAGQKETQYF. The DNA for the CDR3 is TGCAGTGCTAGTGGGGTCCTAGCGGGGCAGAAAGAGACCCAGTACTTC.

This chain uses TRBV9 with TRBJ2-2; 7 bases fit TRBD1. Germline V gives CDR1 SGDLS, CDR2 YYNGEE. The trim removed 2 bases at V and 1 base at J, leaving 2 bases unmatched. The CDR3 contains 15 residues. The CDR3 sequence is CASSVTGENTGELFF. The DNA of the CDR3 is TGTGCCAGCAGCGTCACAGGGGAGAACACCGGGGAGCTGTTTTTT.

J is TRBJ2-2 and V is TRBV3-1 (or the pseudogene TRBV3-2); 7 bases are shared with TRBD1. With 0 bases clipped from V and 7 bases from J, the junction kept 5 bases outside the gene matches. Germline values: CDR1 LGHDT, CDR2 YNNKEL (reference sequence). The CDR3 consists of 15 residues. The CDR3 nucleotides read TGTGCCAGCAGCCAAGACGACAGGGTCGGCGGGGAGCTGTTTTTT. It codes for CASSQDDRVGGELFF.

DNA of the CDR3: TGTGCCAGCAGTCGCTACTACGAGCAGTACTTC. It specifies CASSRYYEQYF. J is TRBJ2-7 and V is TRBV12-3 or TRBV12-4; no firm D call. Trimming left V 5 bases short and J 3 bases short, with 5 bases between. The CDR3 contains 11 residues.

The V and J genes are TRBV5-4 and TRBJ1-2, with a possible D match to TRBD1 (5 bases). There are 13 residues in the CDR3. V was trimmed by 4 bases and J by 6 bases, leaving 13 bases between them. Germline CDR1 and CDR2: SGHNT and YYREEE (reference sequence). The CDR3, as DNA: TGTGCCAGCAGCCGCAGAGGGGTAGATGGCTACACCTTC. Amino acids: CASSRRGVDGYTF. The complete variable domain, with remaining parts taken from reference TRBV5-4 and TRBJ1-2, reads ETGVTQSPTHLIKTRGQQVTLRCSSQSGHNTVSWYQQALGQGPQFIFQYYREEENGRGNFPPRFSGLQFPNYSSELNVNALELDDSALYLCASSRRGVDGYTFGSGTRLTVV.

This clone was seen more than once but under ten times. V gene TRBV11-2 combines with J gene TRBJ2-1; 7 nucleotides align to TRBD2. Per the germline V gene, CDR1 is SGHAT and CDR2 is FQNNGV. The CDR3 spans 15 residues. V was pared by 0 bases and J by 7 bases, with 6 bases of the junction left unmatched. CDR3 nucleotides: TGTGCCAGCAGCTTAGATCGACTAGCCAGGAATGAGCAGTTCTTC. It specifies CASSLDRLARNEQFF.

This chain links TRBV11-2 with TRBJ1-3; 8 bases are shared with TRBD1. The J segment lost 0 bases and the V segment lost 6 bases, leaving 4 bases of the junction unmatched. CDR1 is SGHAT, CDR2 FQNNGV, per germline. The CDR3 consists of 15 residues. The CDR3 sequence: CASRTGDLSGNTIYF. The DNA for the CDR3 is TGTGCCAGCAGGACAGGGGACCTCTCTGGAAACACCATATATTTT.

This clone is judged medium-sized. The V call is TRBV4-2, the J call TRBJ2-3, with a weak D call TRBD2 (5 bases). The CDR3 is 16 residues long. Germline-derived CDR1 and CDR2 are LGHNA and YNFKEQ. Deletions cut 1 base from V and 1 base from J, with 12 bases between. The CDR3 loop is CASSQGTPAGTDTQYF. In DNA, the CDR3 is TGTGCCAGCAGCCAAGGGACTCCTGCGGGCACAGATACGCAGTATTTT.

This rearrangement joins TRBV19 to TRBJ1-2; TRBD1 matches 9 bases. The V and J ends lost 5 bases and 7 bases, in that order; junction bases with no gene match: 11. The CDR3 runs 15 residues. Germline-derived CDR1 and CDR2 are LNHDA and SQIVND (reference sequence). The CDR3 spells CASSPTGGHIGGYTF. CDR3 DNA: TGTGCCAGTAGTCCGACAGGGGGGCACATCGGTGGCTACACCTTC.

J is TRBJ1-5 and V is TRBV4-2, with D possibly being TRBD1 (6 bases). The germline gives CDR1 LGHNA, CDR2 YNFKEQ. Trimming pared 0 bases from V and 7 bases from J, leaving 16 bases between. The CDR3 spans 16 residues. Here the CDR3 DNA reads TGTGCCAGCAGCCAAGATCATGGGGGGGCAGGGCAGCCCCAGCATTTT. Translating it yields CASSQDHGGAGQPQHF.

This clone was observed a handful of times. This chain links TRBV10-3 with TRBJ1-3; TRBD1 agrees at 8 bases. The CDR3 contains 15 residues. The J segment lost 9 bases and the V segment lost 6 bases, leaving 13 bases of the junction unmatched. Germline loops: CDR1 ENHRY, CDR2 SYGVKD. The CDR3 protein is CAIRLGTGTLSTIYF. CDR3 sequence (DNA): TGTGCCATCAGGCTGGGGACAGGCACTCTGAGCACCATATATTTT.

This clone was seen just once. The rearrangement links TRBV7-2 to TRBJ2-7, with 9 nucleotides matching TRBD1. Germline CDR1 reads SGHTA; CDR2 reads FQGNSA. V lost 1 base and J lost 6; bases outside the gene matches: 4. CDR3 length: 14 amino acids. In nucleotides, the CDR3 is TGTGCCAGCAGCTTAGGGACAGGGGTGTTCGAGCAGTACTTC. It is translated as CASSLGTGVFEQYF.

The CDR3 loop is CSASGSGGASQYF. The DNA for the CDR3 is TGCAGTGCTAGTGGTAGCGGGGGGGCCAGCCAGTACTTC. The chain joins TRBV20-1 to TRBJ2-5; 11 bases line up with TRBD2. The CDR3 contains 13 residues. Losses at the gene ends were 3 bases for V and 10 bases for J; bases not matched to a gene: 7. From germline, CDR1 is DFQATT and CDR2 SNEGSKA (reference sequence).

The CDR3 here is CASSQDGRRYSSTDTQYF. The CDR3 nucleotides are TGTGCCAGCAGCCAAGATGGGAGGAGGTATAGCAGCACAGATACGCAGTATTTT. The chain carries TRBV4-2 and TRBJ2-3; TRBD2 might be the D (6 bases). Germline V gives CDR1 LGHNA, CDR2 YNFKEQ. The CDR3 length is 18 residues. Trimming cost V 0 bases and J 0 bases, with 16 bases left between them.